This TCR beta chain was sequenced for a study of blood T cell repertoires in COVID-19. Study at large: Italy, Spain and the United States were the sources of the convalescent and acute COVID-19 samples.

This CDR3 contains 14 residues. Trimming shortened V by 1 base and J by 1 base, and 7 bases separated the two germline ends. CDR1 and CDR2 (germline): LGHDT, YNNKEL (reference sequence). Sequencing used immunoSEQ multiplex PCR; TCRdb keeps in-frame clones, though not all of them. The table records more than 250,000 clones, approximately 87% of them present only once. Sequencing used peripheral blood. The chain is built from TRBV3-1 (or the pseudogene TRBV3-2) and TRBJ1-1; D is undetermined. The clonotype comes from a human donor in a cohort sampled during active COVID-19. The CDR3 DNA follows: TGTGCCAGCAGCCAAGGTAGGAGGAACACTGAAGCTTTCTTT. Translating gives CASSQGRRNTEAFF.